The 23 T cell receptor beta chains presented below share a single source sample, sequenced in a study of blood T cell repertoires in COVID-19. Assay: immunoSEQ multiplex PCR; the TCRdb copy retains only in-frame clones and omits some. The sample has approximately 70,000 clones; roughly 88% are singletons. The sample taken for sequencing was peripheral blood. Receptors originate from a human donor in a cohort sampled during active COVID-19.

The chain recombines TRBV28 with TRBJ1-3, with no clear D. CDR1 is MDHEN and CDR2 is SYDVKM in the germline V gene. V was shortened by 6 bases and J by 6 bases, with 42 bases between the two germline ends. There are 23 residues in the CDR3. CDR3 bases: TGTGCCAGCAGCAGAGTAGGGAAAACGTGGAGCGGTACGGGCGGCACTAACTCAAACACCATATATTTT. This codes for CASSRVGKTWSGTGGTNSNTIYF.

CDR3 bases: TGTGCCAGCAGCCCAGACAGGGGGCGAGTCGAGACCCAGTACTTC. Its protein product is CASSPDRGRVETQYF. This chain uses TRBV7-9 with TRBJ2-5; 10 positions match TRBD1. The CDR3 is made up of 15 amino acids. With V trimmed by 5 bases and J by 5 bases, 8 bases remained unmatched. Germline loops: CDR1 SEHNR, CDR2 FQNEAQ (reference sequence).

The V and J genes are TRBV2 and TRBJ2-7; D not resolved. The CDR3 contains 13 residues. Germline V gene sequence: CDR1 SNHLY, CDR2 FYNNEI. V was pared by 5 bases and J by 6 bases, with 14 bases between. The CDR3 sequence: CASSPLQTGEQYF. DNA of the CDR3: TGTGCCAGCAGTCCGCTACAGACCGGCGAGCAGTACTTC.

The genes are TRBV11-3 and TRBJ2-1, with D possibly TRBD1 on 6 matching bases. CDR1 and CDR2 from the germline V gene are SGHNT and YENEEA. This CDR3 region has 15 residues. Trimming removed 1 base from V and 6 bases from J, with 13 bases in between. CDR3 sequence (DNA): TGTGCCAGCAGCTTAGCACAGGGCTTGAGCAATGAGCAGTTCTTC. Translating gives CASSLAQGLSNEQFF.

The chain employs TRBV5-1 and TRBJ1-2, with TRBD1 matching over 7 bases. This CDR3 has 14 residues. V gave up 2 bases and J gave up 3 bases; unmatched junction bases: 4. Germline assignment: CDR1 SGHRS and CDR2 YFSETQ. CDR3 nucleotide sequence: TGCGCCAGCAGCTTACAGGGGATGGACTATGGCTACACCTTC. It is translated as CASSLQGMDYGYTF. The full variable domain, completed using reference TRBV5-1 and TRBJ1-2, is KAGVTQTPRYLIKTRGQQVTLSCSPISGHRSVSWYQQTPGQGLQFLFEYFSETQRNKGNFPGRFSGRQFSNSRSEMNVSTLELGDSALYLCASSLQGMDYGYTFGSGTRLTVV.

The chain carries TRBV19 and TRBJ2-2, with TRBD2 matching over 11 bases. The CDR3 length is 15 residues. Trimming took 6 bases from V and 7 from J; bases not matched to a gene: 7. Germline CDR1 and CDR2: LNHDA and SQIVND (reference sequence). CDR3 coding DNA: TGTGCCAGTAGACAACTAGCGGGAGCGGTCGGGGAGCTGTTTTTT. Protein sequence: CASRQLAGAVGELFF.

J is TRBJ2-5 and V is TRBV14; TRBD1 is a possible D gene (6 bases). V dropped 4 bases and J dropped 1 base, with 19 bases sitting between them. The CDR3 length is 17 residues. Germline V gene data show CDR1 as SGHDN and CDR2 as FVKESK. The CDR3 reads CASSPHSGTTVQETQYF. The CDR3 nucleotides read TGTGCCAGCAGCCCACACTCCGGGACAACCGTCCAAGAGACCCAGTACTTC.

J is TRBJ2-3 and V is TRBV5-1; D gene uncertain. This CDR3 has 16 amino acids. Germline CDR1 is SGHRS and CDR2 is YFSETQ. Trimming took 0 bases from V and 3 from J, leaving 14 bases between them. This chain's CDR3 is CASSLVPGPLTDTQYF. The CDR3 nucleotides are TGCGCCAGCAGCTTGGTTCCGGGTCCTTTAACAGATACGCAGTATTTT.

The chain has TRBV5-5 and TRBJ2-1; unclear D gene. CDR1 is SGHKS and CDR2 is YYEKEE in the germline V gene (reference sequence). CDR3 size: 14 residues. V was trimmed by 0 bases and J by 5 bases, leaving 9 bases between them. The CDR3, as DNA: TGTGCCAGCAGCTTGGTACCACAGAACAATGAGCAGTTCTTC. Translated: CASSLVPQNNEQFF.

The chain has TRBV5-6 and TRBJ1-1, with a weak D call TRBD1 (5 bases). V lost 4 bases, J lost 8 bases, and 18 bases lay in between. Germline lookup yields CDR1 SGHDT and CDR2 YYEEEE. The CDR3 spans 14 residues. As DNA, the CDR3 is TGTGCCAGCAGCAAATTAGACGGGCGGGGGGAAGCTTTCTTT. As protein: CASSKLDGRGEAFF.

This chain links TRBV19 with TRBJ2-6, with D unclear. V lost 6 bases and J lost 5, with 23 bases in between. Germline V gene lookup returns CDR1 LNHDA and CDR2 SQIVND (reference sequence). The CDR3 is 18 amino acids. The CDR3, as DNA: TGTGCCAGTAGCTCTTTCTACCGCGGTTCAACTCGGGCCAACGTCCTGACTTTC. It codes for CASSSFYRGSTRANVLTF.

V and J are TRBV2 and TRBJ1-2, with D possibly being TRBD1 (5 bases). V lost 8 bases to trimming and J lost 5 bases, with 15 bases between them. CDR1 SNHLY and CDR2 FYNNEI come from the germline V gene. The CDR3 totals 13 residues. The CDR3 region is CASHRAGTYGYTF. Here the CDR3 DNA reads TGTGCCAGCCATAGGGCGGGGACTTATGGCTACACCTTC.

The chain has TRBV14 and TRBJ1-1, with TRBD1 as a possible D gene (6 bases). The CDR3 consists of 14 residues. Germline V gene data show CDR1 as SGHDN and CDR2 as FVKESK. V was pared by 7 bases and J by 7 bases, with 19 bases between. CDR3 sequence reads: CASTPILRGGEAFF. The CDR3 nucleotides are TGTGCCAGCACCCCCATCTTGAGGGGGGGTGAAGCTTTCTTT.

This clone was seen only once. This rearrangement joins TRBV5-1 to TRBJ2-5, with a weak D call TRBD2 (6 bases). CDR1 SGHRS and CDR2 YFSETQ come from the germline V gene. Trimming removed 5 bases from V and 3 bases from J, with 14 bases in between. CDR3 length: 14 residues. CDR3 DNA sequence: TGCGCCAGCAGGATCGGCTGGGGGGAAGAGACCCAGTACTTC. Protein: CASRIGWGEETQYF.

The chain uses TRBV7-8 and TRBJ1-2, with 9 positions matching TRBD1. There are 14 residues in the CDR3. Unmatched junction bases numbered 10, after V lost 6 bases and J lost 8 bases. CDR1 and CDR2 from the germline V gene are SGHVS and FQNEAQ. CDR3 sequence reads: CASRQATGGGGYTF. In nucleotides, the CDR3 is TGTGCCAGCAGACAAGCCACAGGGGGCGGCGGCTACACCTTC.

The chain carries TRBV5-1 and TRBJ2-1, with 10 positions matching TRBD2. The CDR3 is 14 residues long. Germline values: CDR1 SGHRS, CDR2 YFSETQ. The junction had 1 base not matched to a gene; V was cut back by 3 bases and J by 4 bases. CDR3 region: CASSSSGGYNEQFF. Written as DNA, the CDR3 is TGCGCCAGCAGCTCTAGCGGGGGATACAATGAGCAGTTCTTC.

There are a few counts of this clone. The chain uses TRBV11-2 and TRBJ2-1; weak D call: TRBD1 (6 bases). The CDR3 is 17 amino acids. V dropped 1 base and J dropped 5 bases, with 18 bases sitting between them. Germline CDR1 reads SGHAT; CDR2 reads FQNNGV. The CDR3 DNA reads TGTGCCAGCAGCTTAGCTCCCGACAGGAAAACCCACAATGAGCAGTTCTTC. This gives the protein CASSLAPDRKTHNEQFF. The full variable domain, its missing parts supplied by reference TRBV11-2 and TRBJ2-1, is EAGVAQSPRYKIIEKRQSVAFWCNPISGHATLYWYQQILGQGPKLLIQFQNNGVVDDSQLPKDRFSAERLKGVDSTLKIQPAKLEDSAVYLCASSLAPDRKTHNEQFFGPGTRLTVL.

This clone appeared a few times. The chain links TRBV2 to TRBJ2-5; TRBD1 is a possible D gene (6 bases). Germline V CDR1 and CDR2: SNHLY, FYNNEI. V shed 6 bases and J shed 5 bases, with 13 bases lying between them. The CDR3 sequence is 13 residues long. CDR3 loop: CASRNRVEETQYF. CDR3 DNA sequence: TGTGCCAGCAGAAACAGGGTCGAGGAGACCCAGTACTTC. Complete variable domain (other parts from reference TRBV2 and TRBJ2-5): EPEVTQTPSHQVTQMGQEVILRCVPISNHLYFYWYRQILGQKVEFLVSFYNNEISEKSEIFDDQFSVERPDGSNFTLKIRSTKLEDSAMYFCASRNRVEETQYFGPGTRLLVL.

V gene TRBV15 combines with J gene TRBJ1-5; D is unclear. V shed 0 bases and J shed 7 bases, with 7 bases lying between them. This CDR3 contains 13 residues. Germline V gives CDR1 LNHNV, CDR2 YYDKDF (reference sequence). CDR3: CATSRELSQPQHF. CDR3 in DNA: TGTGCCACCAGCAGAGAATTGAGCCAGCCCCAGCATTTT.

This clone is a singleton in its sample. The CDR3 sequence: CASSPLTASGYNEQFF. Here the CDR3 DNA reads TGTGCCAGCTCACCACTTACGGCTAGCGGTTACAATGAGCAGTTCTTC. The chain joins TRBV18 to TRBJ2-1, with 7 bases lining up with TRBD2. The germline CDR1 and CDR2 sequences are KGHSH and LQKENI. Losses at the gene ends were 1 base for V and 4 bases for J; bases not matched to a gene: 7. CDR3 size: 16 residues.

The rearrangement links TRBV10-3 to TRBJ2-7, with 9 bases aligning to TRBD1. The CDR3 loop spans 14 amino acids. CDR1 is ENHRY and CDR2 is SYGVKD in the germline V gene. V gave up 8 bases and J gave up 1 base; unmatched junction bases: 6. CDR3: CAIYPGQGSYEQYF. The CDR3 coding sequence is TGTGCCATCTACCCGGGACAGGGATCCTACGAGCAGTACTTC.

The chain couples TRBV7-2 to TRBJ2-7, with D possibly TRBD1 on 6 matching bases. V was trimmed by 1 base and J by 5 bases, leaving 12 bases between them. The CDR3 is 14 residues long. Germline CDR1 and CDR2: SGHTA and FQGNSA. The CDR3 here is CASSLGSQGHEQYF. The CDR3 DNA is TGTGCCAGCAGCTTAGGATCACAGGGCCACGAGCAGTACTTC.

V is TRBV5-4 and J is TRBJ1-1; 8 positions agree with TRBD1. CDR3 length equals 15 residues. The germline gives CDR1 SGHNT, CDR2 YYREEE (reference sequence). Trimming removed 2 bases from V and 4 bases from J; junction bases left unmatched: 7. The CDR3 DNA reads TGTGCCAGCAGCTTAAACGGACAGGGCGGCACTGAAGCTTTCTTT. Protein product: CASSLNGQGGTEAFF.